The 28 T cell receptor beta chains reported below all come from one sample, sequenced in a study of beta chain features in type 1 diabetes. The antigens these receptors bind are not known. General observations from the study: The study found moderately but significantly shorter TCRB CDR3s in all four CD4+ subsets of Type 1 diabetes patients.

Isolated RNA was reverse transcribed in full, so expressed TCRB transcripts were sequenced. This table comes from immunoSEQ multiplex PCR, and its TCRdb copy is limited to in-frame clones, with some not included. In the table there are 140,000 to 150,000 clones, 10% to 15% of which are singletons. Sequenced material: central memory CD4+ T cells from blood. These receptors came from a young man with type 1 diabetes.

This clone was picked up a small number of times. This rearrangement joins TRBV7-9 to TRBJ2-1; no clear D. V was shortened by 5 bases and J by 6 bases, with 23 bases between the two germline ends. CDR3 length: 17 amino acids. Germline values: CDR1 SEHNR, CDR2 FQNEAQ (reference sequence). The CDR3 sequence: CASSLSLGFLRVNEQFF. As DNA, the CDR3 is TGTGCCAGCAGCCTCTCCTTGGGCTTTTTACGGGTCAATGAGCAGTTCTTC.

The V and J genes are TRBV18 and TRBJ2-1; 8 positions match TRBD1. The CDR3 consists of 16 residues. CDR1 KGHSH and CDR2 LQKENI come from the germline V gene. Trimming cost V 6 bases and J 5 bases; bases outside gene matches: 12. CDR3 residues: CASSYDRTGNDNEQFF. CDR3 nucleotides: TGTGCCAGCTCGTACGACCGGACAGGGAATGACAATGAGCAGTTCTTC.

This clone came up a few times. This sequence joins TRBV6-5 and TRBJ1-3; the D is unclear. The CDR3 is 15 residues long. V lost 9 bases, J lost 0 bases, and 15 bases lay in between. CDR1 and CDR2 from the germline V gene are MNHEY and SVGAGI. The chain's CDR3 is CASFLDGSSGNTIYF. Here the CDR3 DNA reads TGTGCCAGTTTCCTCGACGGGAGCTCTGGAAACACCATATATTTT.

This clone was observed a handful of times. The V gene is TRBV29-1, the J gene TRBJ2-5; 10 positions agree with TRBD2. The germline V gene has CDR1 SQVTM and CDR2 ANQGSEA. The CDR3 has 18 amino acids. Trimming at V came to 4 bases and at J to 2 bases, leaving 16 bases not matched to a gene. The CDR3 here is CSVASPGGLAGVQETQYF. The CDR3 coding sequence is TGCAGCGTTGCGTCCCCGGGGGGGCTAGCGGGGGTACAAGAGACCCAGTACTTC.

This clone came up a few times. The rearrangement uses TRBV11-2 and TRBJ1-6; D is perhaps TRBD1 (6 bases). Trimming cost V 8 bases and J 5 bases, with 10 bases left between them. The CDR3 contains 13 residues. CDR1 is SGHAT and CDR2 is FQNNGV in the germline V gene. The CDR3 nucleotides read TGTGCCAGCGGACAGATCGATAATTCACCCCTCCACTTT. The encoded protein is CASGQIDNSPLHF. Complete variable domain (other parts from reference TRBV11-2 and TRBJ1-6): EAGVAQSPRYKIIEKRQSVAFWCNPISGHATLYWYQQILGQGPKLLIQFQNNGVVDDSQLPKDRFSAERLKGVDSTLKIQPAKLEDSAVYLCASGQIDNSPLHFGNGTRLTVT.

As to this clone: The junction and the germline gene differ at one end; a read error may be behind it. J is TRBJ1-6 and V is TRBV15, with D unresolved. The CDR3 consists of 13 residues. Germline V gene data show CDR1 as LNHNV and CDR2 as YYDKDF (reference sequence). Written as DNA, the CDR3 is TGTGCCACCAGCAGAGTTGGAGATTCACCCCCCCACTTT. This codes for CATSRVGDSPPHF. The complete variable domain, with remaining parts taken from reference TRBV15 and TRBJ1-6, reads DAMVIQNPRYQVTQFGKPVTLSCSQTLNHNVMYWYQQKSSQAPKLLFHYYDKDFNNEADTPDNFQSRRPNTSFCFLDIRSPGLGDTAMYLCATSRVGDSPPHFGNGTRLTVT.

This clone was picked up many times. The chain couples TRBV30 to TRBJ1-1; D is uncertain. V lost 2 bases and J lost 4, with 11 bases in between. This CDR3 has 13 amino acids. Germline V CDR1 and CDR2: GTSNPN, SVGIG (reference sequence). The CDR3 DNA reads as TGTGCCTGGAGTTTGGTCAGATCCACTGAAGCTTTCTTT. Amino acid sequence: CAWSLVRSTEAFF. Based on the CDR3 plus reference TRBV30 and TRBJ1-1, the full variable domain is SQTIHQWPATLVQPVGSPLSLECTVEGTSNPNLYWYRQAAGRGLQLLFYSVGIGQISSEVPQNLSASRPQDRQFILSSKKLLLSDSGFYLCAWSLVRSTEAFFGQGTRLTVV.

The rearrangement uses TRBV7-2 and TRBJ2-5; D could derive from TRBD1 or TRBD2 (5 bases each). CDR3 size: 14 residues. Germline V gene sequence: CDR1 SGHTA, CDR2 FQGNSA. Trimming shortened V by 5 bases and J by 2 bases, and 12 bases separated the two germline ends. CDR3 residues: CASSLGTNQETQYF. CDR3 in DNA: TGTGCCAGCAGCCTAGGGACGAATCAAGAGACCCAGTACTTC.

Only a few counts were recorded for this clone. The CDR3: CASSYSTSGGLEQYF. Written as DNA, the CDR3 is TGTGCCAGCAGTTACTCCACTAGCGGGGGCTTAGAGCAGTACTTC. The chain employs TRBV6-5 and TRBJ2-7; 11 bases are a match to TRBD2. V was pared by 0 bases and J by 7 bases, with 5 bases of the junction left unmatched. The V gene's germline CDR1 is MNHEY and CDR2 SVGAGI. The CDR3 totals 15 residues.

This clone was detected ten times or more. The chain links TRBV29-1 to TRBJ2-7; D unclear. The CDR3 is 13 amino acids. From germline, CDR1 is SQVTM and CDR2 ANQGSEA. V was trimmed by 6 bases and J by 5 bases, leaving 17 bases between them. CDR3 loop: CSVYGTVVDEQYF. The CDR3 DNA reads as TGCAGCGTCTACGGCACAGTTGTAGACGAGCAGTACTTC.

The CDR3 spells CASTGGVYGEQYF. The CDR3 nucleotides read TGTGCCAGCACAGGGGGCGTCTATGGCGAGCAGTACTTC. This chain joins TRBV7-2 and TRBJ2-7; TRBD1 agrees at 8 bases. Germline CDR1 is SGHTA and CDR2 is FQGNSA. The CDR3 sequence is 13 residues long. Trimming at V came to 7 bases and at J to 6 bases, leaving 8 bases not matched to a gene.

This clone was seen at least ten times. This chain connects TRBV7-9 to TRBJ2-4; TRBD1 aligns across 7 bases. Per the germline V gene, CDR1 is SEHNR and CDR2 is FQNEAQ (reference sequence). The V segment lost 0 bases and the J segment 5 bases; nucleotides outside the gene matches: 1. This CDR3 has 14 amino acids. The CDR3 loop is CASSLAGTENIQYF. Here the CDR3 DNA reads TGTGCCAGCAGCTTAGCCGGGACAGAAAACATTCAGTACTTC. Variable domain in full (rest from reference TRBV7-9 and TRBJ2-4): DTGVSQNPRHKITKRGQNVTFRCDPISEHNRLYWYRQTLGQGPEFLTYFQNEAQLEKSRLLSDRFSAERPKGSFSTLEIQRTEQGDSAMYLCASSLAGTENIQYFGAGTRLSVL.

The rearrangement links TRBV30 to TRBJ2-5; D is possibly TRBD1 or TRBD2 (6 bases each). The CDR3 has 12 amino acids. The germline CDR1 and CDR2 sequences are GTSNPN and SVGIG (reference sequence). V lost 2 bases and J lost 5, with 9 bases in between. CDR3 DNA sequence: TGTGCCTGGAGTTCGGGGGCTGAGACCCAGTACTTC. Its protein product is CAWSSGAETQYF.

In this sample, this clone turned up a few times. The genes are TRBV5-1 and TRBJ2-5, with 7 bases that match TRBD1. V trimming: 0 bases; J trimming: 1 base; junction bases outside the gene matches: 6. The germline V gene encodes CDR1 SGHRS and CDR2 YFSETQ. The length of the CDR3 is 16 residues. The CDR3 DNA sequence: TGCGCCAGCAGCTTGGGACCGGGACAGCTCCAAGAGACCCAGTACTTC. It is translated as CASSLGPGQLQETQYF. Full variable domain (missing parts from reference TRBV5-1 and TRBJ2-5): KAGVTQTPRYLIKTRGQQVTLSCSPISGHRSVSWYQQTPGQGLQFLFEYFSETQRNKGNFPGRFSGRQFSNSRSEMNVSTLELGDSALYLCASSLGPGQLQETQYFGPGTRLLVL.

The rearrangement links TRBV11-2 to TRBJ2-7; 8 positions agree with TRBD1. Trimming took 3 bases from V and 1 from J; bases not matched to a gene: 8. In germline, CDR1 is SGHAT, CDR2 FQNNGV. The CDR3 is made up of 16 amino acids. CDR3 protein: CASSFRRTGWSYEQYF. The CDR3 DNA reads TGTGCCAGCAGCTTTCGGCGGACAGGGTGGTCCTACGAGCAGTACTTC. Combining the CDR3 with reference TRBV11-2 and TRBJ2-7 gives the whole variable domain EAGVAQSPRYKIIEKRQSVAFWCNPISGHATLYWYQQILGQGPKLLIQFQNNGVVDDSQLPKDRFSAERLKGVDSTLKIQPAKLEDSAVYLCASSFRRTGWSYEQYFGPGTRLTVT.

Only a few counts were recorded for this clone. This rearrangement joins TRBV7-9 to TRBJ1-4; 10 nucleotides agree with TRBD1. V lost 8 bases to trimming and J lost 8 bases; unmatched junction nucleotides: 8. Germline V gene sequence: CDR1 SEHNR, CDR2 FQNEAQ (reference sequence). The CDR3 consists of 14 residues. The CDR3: CASASGTGDEKLFF. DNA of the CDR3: TGTGCCAGCGCGTCCGGGACAGGGGACGAAAAACTGTTTTTT.

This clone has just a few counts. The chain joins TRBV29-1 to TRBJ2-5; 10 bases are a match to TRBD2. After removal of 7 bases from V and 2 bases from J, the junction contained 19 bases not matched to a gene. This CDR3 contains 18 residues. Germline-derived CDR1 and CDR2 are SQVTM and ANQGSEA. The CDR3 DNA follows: TGCAGCGGTGCGTCCCCGGGGGGGCTAGCGGGGGTACAAGAGACCCAGTACTTC. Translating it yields CSGASPGGLAGVQETQYF.

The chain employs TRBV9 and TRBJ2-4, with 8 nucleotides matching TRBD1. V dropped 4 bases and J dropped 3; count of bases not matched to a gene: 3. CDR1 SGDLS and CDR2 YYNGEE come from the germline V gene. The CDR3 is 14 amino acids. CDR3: CASSHRGDKNIQYF. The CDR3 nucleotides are TGTGCCAGCAGCCACAGGGGGGACAAAAACATTCAGTACTTC.

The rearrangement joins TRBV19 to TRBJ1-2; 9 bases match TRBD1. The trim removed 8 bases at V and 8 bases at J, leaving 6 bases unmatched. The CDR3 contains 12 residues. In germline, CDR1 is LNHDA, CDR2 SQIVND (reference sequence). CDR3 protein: CASSRDREGYTF. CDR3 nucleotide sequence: TGTGCCAGTTCCAGGGACAGGGAAGGCTACACCTTC.

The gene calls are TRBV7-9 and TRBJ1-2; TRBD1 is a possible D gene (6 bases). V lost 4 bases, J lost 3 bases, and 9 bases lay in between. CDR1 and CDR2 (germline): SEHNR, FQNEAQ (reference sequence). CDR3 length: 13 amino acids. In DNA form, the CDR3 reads TGTGCCAGCAGCTCTGACAGGTACTATGGCTACACCTTC. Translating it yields CASSSDRYYGYTF.

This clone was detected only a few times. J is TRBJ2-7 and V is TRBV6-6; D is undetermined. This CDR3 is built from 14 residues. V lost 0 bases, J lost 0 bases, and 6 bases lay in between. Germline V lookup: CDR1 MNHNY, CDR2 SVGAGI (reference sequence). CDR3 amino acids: CASSYSQSSYEQYF. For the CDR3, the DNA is TGTGCCAGCAGTTACTCGCAGAGCTCCTACGAGCAGTACTTC.

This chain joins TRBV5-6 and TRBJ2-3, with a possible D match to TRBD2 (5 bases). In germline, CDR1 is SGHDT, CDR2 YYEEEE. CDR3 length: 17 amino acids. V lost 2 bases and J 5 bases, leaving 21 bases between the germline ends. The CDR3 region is CASSFQSTWEIGDTQYF. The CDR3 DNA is TGTGCCAGCAGCTTCCAATCGACCTGGGAGATTGGAGATACGCAGTATTTT.

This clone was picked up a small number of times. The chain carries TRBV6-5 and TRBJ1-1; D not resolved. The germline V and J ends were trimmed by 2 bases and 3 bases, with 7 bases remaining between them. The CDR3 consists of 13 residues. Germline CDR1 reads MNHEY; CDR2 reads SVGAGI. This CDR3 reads CASSYQRDTEAFF. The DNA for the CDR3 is TGTGCCAGCAGTTACCAGAGGGACACTGAAGCTTTCTTT.

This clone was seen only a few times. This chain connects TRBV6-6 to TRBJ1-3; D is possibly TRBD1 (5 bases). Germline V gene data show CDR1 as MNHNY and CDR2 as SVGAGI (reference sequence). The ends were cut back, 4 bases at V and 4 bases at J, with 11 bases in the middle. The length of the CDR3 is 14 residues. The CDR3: CASSFGGTGNTIYF. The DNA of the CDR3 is TGTGCCAGCAGTTTTGGGGGTACAGGAAACACCATATATTTT.

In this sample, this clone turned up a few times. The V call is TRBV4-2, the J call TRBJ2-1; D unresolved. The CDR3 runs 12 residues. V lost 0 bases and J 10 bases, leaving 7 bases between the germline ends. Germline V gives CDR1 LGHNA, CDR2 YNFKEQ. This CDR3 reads CASSQDSREQFF. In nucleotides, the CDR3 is TGTGCCAGCAGCCAAGATTCCCGAGAGCAGTTCTTC.

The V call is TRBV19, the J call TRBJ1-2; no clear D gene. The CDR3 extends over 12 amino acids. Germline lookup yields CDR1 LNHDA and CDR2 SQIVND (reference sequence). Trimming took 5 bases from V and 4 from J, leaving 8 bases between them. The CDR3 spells CASSPRAYGYTF. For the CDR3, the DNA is TGTGCCAGTAGTCCTCGAGCCTATGGCTACACCTTC.

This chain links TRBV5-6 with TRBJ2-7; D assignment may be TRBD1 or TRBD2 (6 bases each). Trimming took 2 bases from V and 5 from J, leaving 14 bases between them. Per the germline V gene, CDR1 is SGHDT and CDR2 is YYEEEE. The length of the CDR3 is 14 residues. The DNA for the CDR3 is TGTGCCAGCAGCTTAGGAGGGGGAGAGGACGAGCAGTACTTC. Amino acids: CASSLGGGEDEQYF. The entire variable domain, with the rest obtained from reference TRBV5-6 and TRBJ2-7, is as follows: DAGVTQSPTHLIKTRGQQVTLRCSPKSGHDTVSWYQQALGQGPQFIFQYYEEEERQRGNFPDRFSGHQFPNYSSELNVNALLLGDSALYLCASSLGGGEDEQYFGPGTRLTVT.

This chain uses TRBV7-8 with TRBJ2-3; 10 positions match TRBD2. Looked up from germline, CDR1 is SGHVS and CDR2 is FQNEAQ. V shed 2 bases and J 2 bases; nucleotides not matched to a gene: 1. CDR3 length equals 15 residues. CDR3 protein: CASSLTSGNTDTQYF. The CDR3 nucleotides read TGTGCCAGCAGCTTAACTAGCGGGAACACAGATACGCAGTATTTT.